The 32 T cell receptor beta chains below were found in one sample sequenced in a study of regulatory T cells in long-lasting Graves disease. The TCR beta library used iRepertoire HTBI primers with Arm-PCR amplification of CDR3. TCRdb re-called the multiplex PCR reads with MiXCR, one entry per CDR3 protein. The table has hundreds of thousands of distinct CDR3 sequences, over 15% seen once. Time point indicated: newly diagnosed GD, antithyroid drugs for less than 3 months. PBMC-extracted RNA yielded the TCR library. In addition, the sample was reused for a study of T cells in Graves' hyperthyroidism and ophthalmopathy.

The sample was peripheral blood mononuclear cells (PBMCs), taken at new diagnosis, from a patient treated with antithyroid drugs. Every receptor here comes from a man aged 40-50 years with Graves disease.

This clonotype was recorded a few times. The rearrangement joins TRBV5-4 to TRBJ2-5; 8 bases align to TRBD1. V gave up 3 bases and J gave up 7 bases; unmatched junction bases: 11. The CDR3 totals 15 residues. CDR1 is SGHNT and CDR2 is YYREEE in the germline V gene (reference sequence). DNA of the CDR3: TGTGCCAGCAGCTCGGGGCGGACAGGGTTGGGGACCCAGTACTTC. Residues: CASSSGRTGLGTQYF.

J is TRBJ2-3 and V is TRBV12-5; possible D gene TRBD2, 6 bases. The CDR3 runs 17 residues. Deletions cut 2 bases from V and 0 bases from J, with 15 bases between. Germline assignment: CDR1 LGHNT and CDR2 FRNRAP. The CDR3 nucleotides read TGTGCTAGTGGTTTGCATAGCGGAGCCTCTAGCACAGATACGCAGTATTTT. Its translation: CASGLHSGASSTDTQYF.

This clonotype occurred many times. The V and J genes are TRBV7-2 and TRBJ2-1, with 14 bases fitting TRBD2. Germline-derived CDR1 and CDR2 are SGHTA and FQGNSA. The CDR3 has 15 amino acids. V lost 2 bases to trimming and J lost 12 bases; unmatched junction nucleotides: 6. The CDR3 loop is CASSLRLAGGQGQFF. The CDR3 DNA reads as TGTGCCAGCAGCTTACGACTAGCGGGGGGGCAGGGGCAGTTCTTC.

This clonotype was detected ten times or more. The chain is built from TRBV6-5 and TRBJ2-1; D gene ambiguous. V lost 7 bases and J 3 bases, leaving 10 bases between the germline ends. Per the germline V gene, CDR1 is MNHEY and CDR2 is SVGAGI. The CDR3 runs to 13 residues. DNA of the CDR3: TGTGCCAGCACCCCGTATAGCTACAATGAGCAGTTCTTC. Its translation: CASTPYSYNEQFF.

This clonotype was seen at least ten times. The CDR3 reads CASRFQGNQPQHF. The CDR3 DNA reads as TGTGCCAGCAGATTTCAGGGCAATCAGCCCCAGCATTTT. V and J are TRBV28 and TRBJ1-5, with unresolved D. The CDR3 is 13 amino acids. Germline CDR1 is MDHEN and CDR2 is SYDVKM. Trimming took off 6 bases at V and 2 bases at J, with 8 bases between the two ends.

As concerns this clonotype: A junction end diverges from the germline sequence, so it may reflect a read error. This chain connects TRBV6-2 or TRBV6-3 to TRBJ1-1; the D is unclear. The germline CDR1 and CDR2 sequences are MNHEY and SVGEGT. The CDR3 consists of 14 residues. The CDR3, as DNA: TGTGCCAGCAGTGAGGTTGGAGTTAGCACTGAGGCTTTCTTT. Protein: CASSEVGVSTEAFF.

In the case of this clonotype: Just one base apart from a much larger clone, this may be a read error. This chain joins TRBV11-3 and TRBJ2-7; D call uncertain. This CDR3 spans 13 amino acids. In germline, CDR1 is SGHNT, CDR2 YENEEA. The CDR3 DNA follows: TGTGTCAGCAGCTTAGACACGGCCTACGAGCAGTACTTC. This translates into CVSSLDTAYEQYF.

This sequence joins TRBV5-4 and TRBJ2-3, with 14 bases lining up with TRBD2. The germline V gene has CDR1 SGHNT and CDR2 YYREEE (reference sequence). The CDR3 runs 18 residues. V dropped 4 bases and J dropped 10; count of bases not matched to a gene: 17. The CDR3 reads CASSPGLAGAPAQVAQYF. Written as DNA, the CDR3 is TGTGCCAGCAGCCCGGGACTAGCGGGGGCCCCGGCCCAAGTAGCGCAGTATTTT.

At least ten counts were recorded for this clonotype. This sequence joins TRBV5-1 and TRBJ1-2; possible D gene TRBD1, 6 bases. Germline V gives CDR1 SGHRS, CDR2 YFSETQ. Trimming took 0 bases from V and 3 from J, leaving 27 bases between them. The CDR3 extends over 20 amino acids. The DNA for the CDR3 is TGCGCCAGCAGCTTGGAGACCCTGGACAGAGGGATATTGGCTCACTATGGCTACACCTTC. Translating gives CASSLETLDRGILAHYGYTF.

The chain combines TRBV12-5 with TRBJ2-7; D may correspond to TRBD1 or TRBD2 (5 bases each). The CDR3 consists of 18 residues. Per the germline V gene, CDR1 is LGHNT and CDR2 is FRNRAP. The V end was cut by 0 bases, the J end by 0 bases, with 18 bases between. CDR3 DNA sequence: TGTGCTAGTGGTTTGGTACTAGGCCCCCTGAGGGGCTCCTACGAGCAGTACTTC. Translating gives CASGLVLGPLRGSYEQYF.

This clonotype was counted at least ten times. The chain combines TRBV20-1 with TRBJ2-1, with 9 bases aligning to TRBD2. Germline CDR1 reads DFQATT; CDR2 reads SNEGSKA (reference sequence). This CDR3 has 14 residues. The trim removed 4 bases at V and 4 bases at J, leaving 5 bases unmatched. This chain's CDR3 is CSAKRLAAYNEQFF. In DNA form, the CDR3 reads TGCAGTGCTAAGCGACTAGCGGCTTACAATGAGCAGTTCTTC.

This clonotype has a count of ten or more. The chain is built from TRBV12-3 or TRBV12-4 and TRBJ1-4, with 12 positions matching TRBD1. V lost 4 bases, J lost 7 bases, and 4 bases stayed unmatched. The CDR3 is 15 amino acids. The CDR3 here is CASSSRDRGREKLFF. CDR3 in DNA: TGTGCCAGCAGTTCCAGGGACAGGGGGCGTGAAAAACTGTTTTTT.

The chain employs TRBV4-1 and TRBJ2-6; a weak D match, TRBD1 (5 bases). Germline V gives CDR1 MGHRA, CDR2 YSYEKL. There are 20 residues in the CDR3. The V end was cut by 0 bases, the J end by 2 bases, with 20 bases between. The CDR3 here is CASSQDWKGYDATGANVLTF. As DNA, the CDR3 is TGCGCCAGCAGCCAAGATTGGAAGGGGTACGATGCGACTGGGGCCAACGTCCTGACTTTC.

This clonotype was observed once. DNA of the CDR3: TGTGCCAGCAGCATCCGGACATACACTAATGAAAAACTGTTTTTT. Protein product: CASSIRTYTNEKLFF. V and J are TRBV3-1 and TRBJ1-4, with D maybe TRBD1 (5 bases). Germline-derived CDR1 and CDR2 are LGHDT and YNNKEL (reference sequence). The V end lost 5 bases, the J end lost 2 bases, and 12 bases lay between the germline ends. The CDR3 runs to 15 residues.

This clonotype showed up many times. This chain connects TRBV10-3 to TRBJ2-7; possible D gene TRBD2, 6 bases. The ends were cut back, 0 bases at V and 7 bases at J, with 19 bases in the middle. Per germline, CDR1 ENHRY and CDR2 SYGVKD. The CDR3 has 16 residues. CDR3 DNA: TGTGCCATCAGTGAGTCGATCGGGGGTCCTAGAGAAGAGCAGTACTTC. Residues: CAISESIGGPREEQYF.

This clonotype came up many times. The genes are TRBV18 and TRBJ2-3; D tentatively reads TRBD1 or TRBD2 (7 bases each). V was clipped by 2 bases and J by 2 bases, with 20 bases between them. The germline CDR1 and CDR2 sequences are KGHSH and LQKENI. This CDR3 has 18 residues. CDR3 amino acids: CASSPFRGAGGDTDTQYF. DNA for the CDR3: TGTGCCAGCTCACCATTTCGCGGTGCAGGGGGGGACACAGATACGCAGTATTTT.

J is TRBJ2-3 and V is TRBV9; D is undetermined. V was pared by 1 base and J by 4 bases, with 7 bases between. From germline, CDR1 is SGDLS and CDR2 YYNGEE. The CDR3 spans 13 residues. The CDR3 DNA reads TGTGCCAGCAGCGTAAGGGTGGCAGATACGCAGTATTTT. It codes for CASSVRVADTQYF.

This clonotype was found many times. V gene TRBV6-1 combines with J gene TRBJ1-2; D is unresolved. Trimming removed 3 bases at V and 10 bases at J, with 6 bases between. The germline gives CDR1 MNHNS, CDR2 SASEGT. This CDR3 is built from 10 residues. CDR3 nucleotides: TGTGCCAGCAGTGAGAGGGACTACACCTTC. Protein product: CASSERDYTF.

This clonotype came up many times. The chain joins TRBV12-3 or TRBV12-4 to TRBJ2-5; a weak D match, TRBD2 (6 bases). CDR3 length: 15 amino acids. The V end lost 3 bases, the J end lost 1 base, and 12 bases lay between the germline ends. The CDR3 DNA follows: TGTGCCAGCAGTTTTGTGGCGGGGAGCCAAGAGACCCAGTACTTC. Its translation is CASSFVAGSQETQYF.

In regard to this clonotype: A far bigger clonotype differs at one base, so this is likely a read error. The chain employs TRBV6-2 or TRBV6-3 and TRBJ2-3; no clear D. CDR1 and CDR2 (germline): MNHEY, SVGEGT. CDR3 size: 13 residues. Trimming removed 0 bases at V and 8 bases at J, with 9 bases between. The CDR3 protein is CASSYSRLSTQYF. The CDR3 DNA sequence: TGTGCCAGCAGTTACTCTAGGTTGAGTACGCAGTATTTT.

This clonotype was observed many times. The genes are TRBV28 and TRBJ1-1, with D unresolved. Trimming shortened V by 1 base and J by 1 base, and 10 bases separated the two germline ends. CDR3 length: 15 amino acids. The germline V gene has CDR1 MDHEN and CDR2 SYDVKM. CDR3 nucleotide sequence: TGTGCCAGCAGTTTATTAACCCTCCGGAACACTGAAGCTTTCTTT. It yields the protein CASSLLTLRNTEAFF.

As concerns this clonotype: Just one base apart from a much larger clone, this may be a read error. V and J are TRBV12-3 or TRBV12-4 and TRBJ1-2, with D unclear. This CDR3 spans 14 amino acids. Trimming took off 5 bases at V and 4 bases at J, with 14 bases between the two ends. The CDR3 nucleotides are TGTGCCAGCAGTCCAGTCCGAGGGATCTATGGCTACACCTTC. This sequence encodes CASSPVRGIYGYTF.

This clonotype was detected many times. The J gene is TRBJ2-3, the V gene TRBV20-1, with D possibly TRBD1 on 5 matching bases. V shed 0 bases and J shed 0 bases, with 10 bases lying between them. Germline CDR1 and CDR2: DFQATT and SNEGSKA (reference sequence). The CDR3 totals 15 residues. CDR3 in DNA: TGCAGTGCTAGAGACAGGGTTGTTAGCACAGATACGCAGTATTTT. Translated: CSARDRVVSTDTQYF.

Worth noting for this clonotype: At one end, the junction sequence differs from germline, possibly due to a read error. The chain couples TRBV20-1 to TRBJ1-2; D not certain. Germline CDR1 and CDR2: DFQATT and SNEGSKA (reference sequence). The CDR3 runs 14 residues. The CDR3: CSARGSGPLYGYTF. In DNA, the CDR3 is TGCAGTGCCAGAGGATCCGGACCCCTCTATGGCTACACCTTC.

The sample holds a few counts of this clonotype. The gene calls are TRBV28 and TRBJ2-7; D possibly corresponds to TRBD1 (6 bases). This CDR3 spans 14 amino acids. From germline, CDR1 is MDHEN and CDR2 SYDVKM. V shed 3 bases and J shed 7 bases, with 16 bases lying between them. CDR3 loop: CASSFRSRGDEQYF. The CDR3 nucleotides are TGTGCCAGCAGTTTTCGTTCCAGGGGTGATGAGCAGTACTTC.

This clonotype was found many times. The V gene is TRBV7-2, the J gene TRBJ2-5; TRBD2 matches at 12 bases. The V gene's germline CDR1 is SGHTA and CDR2 FQGNSA. Germline trimming cut 5 bases from V and 0 bases from J; bases unmatched to any gene: 4. The CDR3 loop spans 16 amino acids. The CDR3 bases are TGTGCCAGCAGCCTCTGGACTAGCGGGGACCAAGAGACCCAGTACTTC. Translating gives CASSLWTSGDQETQYF.

In regard to this clonotype: A clone one base away is much larger, so this may be a read error. This chain uses TRBV3-1 with TRBJ2-1; tentative D call: TRBD1 (5 bases). CDR1 and CDR2 from the germline V gene are LGHDT and YNNKEL (reference sequence). Trimming took off 8 bases at V and 0 bases at J, with 8 bases between the two ends. The CDR3 loop spans 13 amino acids. In DNA form, the CDR3 reads TGTGCCAGCGGGGCTGGCTCCTACAATGAGCAGTTCTTC. Translating it yields CASGAGSYNEQFF.

The gene calls are TRBV5-6 and TRBJ2-5, with unresolved D. The CDR3 loop spans 16 amino acids. Trimming took 0 bases from V and 2 from J, leaving 14 bases between them. From germline, CDR1 is SGHDT and CDR2 YYEEEE. The CDR3 sequence: CASSLGAQAPQETQYF. The CDR3 bases are TGTGCCAGCAGCTTGGGTGCCCAAGCCCCTCAAGAGACCCAGTACTTC. The full variable domain, its missing parts supplied by reference TRBV5-6 and TRBJ2-5, is DAGVTQSPTHLIKTRGQQVTLRCSPKSGHDTVSWYQQALGQGPQFIFQYYEEEERQRGNFPDRFSGHQFPNYSSELNVNALLLGDSALYLCASSLGAQAPQETQYFGPGTRLLVL.

V is TRBV20-1 and J is TRBJ1-1; 7 bases fit TRBD1. Germline V lookup: CDR1 DFQATT, CDR2 SNEGSKA (reference sequence). The CDR3 is made up of 12 amino acids. Unmatched junction bases numbered 4, after V lost 1 base and J lost 8 bases. The CDR3 protein is CSARGSDREAFF. For the CDR3, the DNA is TGCAGTGCTAGAGGCTCGGACAGGGAAGCTTTCTTT.

The sample holds many counts of this clonotype. The gene calls are TRBV11-2 and TRBJ2-1; D is tentatively TRBD1 or TRBD2 (6 bases each). Germline V lookup: CDR1 SGHAT, CDR2 FQNNGV. Trimming stripped 2 bases from V and 6 bases from J, with 11 bases between. This CDR3 contains 14 residues. The DNA for the CDR3 is TGTGCCAGCAGCTTATGGGGGGCTGGCAATGAGCAGTTCTTC. It codes for CASSLWGAGNEQFF.

Notes on this clonotype: Being one base from a much bigger clone, this may be a read error. This chain connects TRBV10-1 to TRBJ2-1; weak D call: TRBD2 (5 bases). V lost 6 bases, J lost 4 bases, and 10 bases lay in between. The germline V gene has CDR1 WNHNN and CDR2 SYGVQD (reference sequence). This CDR3 spans 13 amino acids. The CDR3 coding sequence is TGCGCCAGCAGGAGGGCTAGTTACAATGAGCAGTTCTTC. It translates to CASRRASYNEQFF.

This clonotype was detected ten times or more. The chain has TRBV7-9 and TRBJ2-3, with D perhaps TRBD2 (5 bases). This CDR3 contains 14 residues. Germline V gene data show CDR1 as SEHNR and CDR2 as FQNEAQ (reference sequence). The V end was cut by 4 bases, the J end by 1 base, with 9 bases between. The CDR3: CASSSSRGTDTQYF. The CDR3 nucleotides read TGTGCCAGCAGCTCCTCGCGGGGCACAGATACGCAGTATTTT. The whole variable domain, remainder taken from reference TRBV7-9 and TRBJ2-3, is DTGVSQNPRHKITKRGQNVTFRCDPISEHNRLYWYRQTLGQGPEFLTYFQNEAQLEKSRLLSDRFSAERPKGSFSTLEIQRTEQGDSAMYLCASSSSRGTDTQYFGPGTRLTVL.